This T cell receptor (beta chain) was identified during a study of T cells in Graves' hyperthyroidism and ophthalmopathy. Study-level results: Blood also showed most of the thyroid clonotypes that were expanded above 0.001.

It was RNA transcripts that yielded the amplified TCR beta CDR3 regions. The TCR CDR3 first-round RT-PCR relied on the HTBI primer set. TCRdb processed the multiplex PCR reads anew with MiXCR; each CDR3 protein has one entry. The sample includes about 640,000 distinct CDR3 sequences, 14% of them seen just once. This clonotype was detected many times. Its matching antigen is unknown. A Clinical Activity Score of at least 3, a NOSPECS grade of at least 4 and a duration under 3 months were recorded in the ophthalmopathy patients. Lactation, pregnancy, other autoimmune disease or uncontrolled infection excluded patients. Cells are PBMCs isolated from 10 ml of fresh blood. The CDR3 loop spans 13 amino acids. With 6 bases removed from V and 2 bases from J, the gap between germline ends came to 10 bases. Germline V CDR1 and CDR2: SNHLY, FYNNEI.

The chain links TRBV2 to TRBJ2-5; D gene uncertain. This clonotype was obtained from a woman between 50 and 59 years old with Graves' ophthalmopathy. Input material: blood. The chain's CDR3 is CASRDGTQETQYF. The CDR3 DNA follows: TGTGCCAGCAGGGATGGAACTCAAGAGACCCAGTACTTC.